The rows below give T cell receptor beta chains drawn from one sample of a study of shared clonotypes between healthy human individuals. Data came from immunoSEQ multiplex PCR; TCRdb stores just in-frame clones and leaves some out. The repertoire includes 450,000 to 600,000 clones, 70% to 80% of them detected once, and 9.5% to 15% sits in the top ten. Material: PBMCs. These receptors all come from a woman in her thirties or forties in good health. Some clones in this sample may be carry-over from other donors' samples. Each CDR3 is given with its conserved first and last residue. Each record gives: V gene, J gene, D gene, clone size, CDR3 length, CDR3 DNA, CDR3 protein. A D gene is named only where the DNA matches it firmly. Clone size is not always given. Where it is, it says once, few, many or a class for expanded clones.

TRBV2,TRBJ2-7,NA,NA,15,TGTGCCAGCAGCCGTGGGCCAAACACCGATTACGAGCAGTACTTC,CASSRGPNTDYEQYF
TRBV2,TRBJ2-1,NA,NA,13,TGTGCCAGCGGGTATCTCAGCCGTTATGAGCAGTTCTTC,CASGYLSRYEQFF
TRBV19,TRBJ2-1,NA,few,15,TGTGCCAGTAGTATAGATCGTCAACTTCACAATGAGCAGTTCTTC,CASSIDRQLHNEQFF
TRBV6-5,TRBJ1-5,NA,NA,13,TGTGCCAGCAGGGACAGCTACAATCAGCCCCAGCATTTT,CASRDSYNQPQHF
TRBV7-9,TRBJ2-1,TRBD2,NA,18,TGTGCCAGCACCCCCTTCAGTGGTAGCGGGAGTTTGTGGAATGAGCAGTTCTTC,CASTPFSGSGSLWNEQFF
TRBV29-1,TRBJ2-7,TRBD1,NA,12,TGCAGCGCGGGACAGGCGTTCTACGAGCAGTACTTC,CSAGQAFYEQYF
TRBV4-2,TRBJ2-1,TRBD2,few,16,TGTGCCAGCAGCCTTACACCGGGACTAGCGGACAATGAGCAGTTCTTC,CASSLTPGLADNEQFF
TRBV9,TRBJ2-7,TRBD1,NA,15,TGTGCCAGCAGCCCCGGGACAGGGGAGGGCTACGAGCAGTACTTC,CASSPGTGEGYEQYF
TRBV9,TRBJ1-5,NA,NA,13,TGTGCCAGCAGCGTAGTGGGCTTACAGCCCCAGCATTTT,CASSVVGLQPQHF
TRBV6-1,TRBJ2-7,NA,NA,14,TGTGCCAGCAGTGAACCAGGGAATTCCTACGAGCAGTACTTC,CASSEPGNSYEQYF
TRBV19,TRBJ1-4,TRBD1,NA,15,TGTGCCAGTAGTACCCACAGGGGACCTAATGAAAAACTGTTTTTT,CASSTHRGPNEKLFF
TRBV28,TRBJ2-6,TRBD2,NA,19,TGTGCCAGCAGTTTATGGGTGCTAGCGGGAGATCCTGGGGCCAACGTCCTGACTTTC,CASSLWVLAGDPGANVLTF
TRBV6-4,TRBJ2-1,TRBD2,NA,14,TGTGCCAGCAGTGCAGCGGGAGGAGGCGATGAGCAGTTCTTC,CASSAAGGGDEQFF
TRBV5-1,TRBJ1-5,NA,NA,15,TGCGCCAGCAGCTTTGACGGGGGCATGGATCAGCCCCAGCATTTT,CASSFDGGMDQPQHF
TRBV27,TRBJ2-3,NA,NA,13,TGTGCCAGCAGTCCTCTTGAGGGGGATACGCAGTATTTT,CASSPLEGDTQYF
TRBV29-1,TRBJ1-1,NA,few,10,TGCAGCGCCCGGAACACTGAAGCTTTCTTT,CSARNTEAFF
TRBV7-2,TRBJ2-1,TRBD2,NA,15,TGTGCCAGCAGCTTAATGTCCCTAGCGGAGAATGAGCAGTTCTTC,CASSLMSLAENEQFF
TRBV30,TRBJ1-3,NA,NA,11,TGTGCCTCACAATCTGGAAACACCATATATTTT,CASQSGNTIYF
TRBV4-2,TRBJ2-7,NA,NA,16,TGTGCCAGCAGCCAAGATCCGCGAGGAGTGTATCACGAGCAGTACTTC,CASSQDPRGVYHEQYF
TRBV18,TRBJ1-4,NA,NA,14,TGTGCCAGCTCACCACATTCGGGAAATGAAAAACTGTTTTTT,CASSPHSGNEKLFF
TRBV18,TRBJ2-1,TRBD2,NA,17,TGTGCCAGCTCACGTTTTGGGACTAGCGGCGTCTACAATGAGCAGTTCTTC,CASSRFGTSGVYNEQFF
TRBV27,TRBJ1-1,NA,NA,14,TGTGCCAGCAGTTCGGTAGGGTCATACACTGAAGCTTTCTTT,CASSSVGSYTEAFF
TRBV30,TRBJ2-5,TRBD2,NA,16,TGTGCCTGGAGTCCAGGACTAGCGGGTATCCAAGAGACCCAGTACTTC,CAWSPGLAGIQETQYF
TRBV5-1,TRBJ2-2,TRBD2,NA,18,TGCGCCAGCAGCTGGATGACTAGCGGGAGCTCTCAAGGCGGGGAGCTGTTTTTT,CASSWMTSGSSQGGELFF
TRBV7-2,TRBJ1-2,NA,NA,14,TGTGCCAGCAGCTTATTGAGGGGGGACTATGGCTACACCTTC,CASSLLRGDYGYTF
TRBV2,TRBJ2-1,NA,NA,15,TGTGCCAGCAGTGAAGGGGGGAGTTATTACAATGAGCAGTTCTTC,CASSEGGSYYNEQFF
TRBV5-4,TRBJ2-5,TRBD2,NA,15,TGTGCCAGCAGCTTGTCCCTAGCGGGAGTAGAGACCCAGTACTTC,CASSLSLAGVETQYF
TRBV6-5,TRBJ1-1,TRBD1,NA,15,TGTGCCAGCAGACCGGACAGGGAAGGTGGCACTGAAGCTTTCTTT,CASRPDREGGTEAFF
TRBV28,TRBJ2-7,NA,NA,13,TGTGCCAGCAGTTTACGGGGCCCCTACGAGCAGTACTTC,CASSLRGPYEQYF
TRBV4-2,TRBJ2-2,NA,once,15,TGTGCCAGCAGCCAAGATTACGGCGGGAATAGGGAGCTGTTTTTT,CASSQDYGGNRELFF
TRBV4-1,TRBJ1-2,NA,NA,13,TGCGCCAGCAGCCAAGACAGGGAGGGCGGCTACACCTTC,CASSQDREGGYTF
TRBV7-2,TRBJ2-7,NA,NA,15,TGTGCCAGCAGCTCCCATGGTGGACACCGATACGAGCAGTACTTC,CASSSHGGHRYEQYF
TRBV5-8,TRBJ2-1,TRBD2,NA,15,TGTGCCAGCAGCGACGGACTAGCGGGAAGCAATGAGCAGTTCTTC,CASSDGLAGSNEQFF
TRBV27,TRBJ2-3,NA,NA,12,TGTGCCAGCAGTTGGACTGGCGATACGCAGTATTTT,CASSWTGDTQYF
TRBV7-2,TRBJ2-3,TRBD2,NA,16,TGTGCCAGCAGCTTAGTTCCTAGCGGGAGTGTAGATACGCAGTATTTT,CASSLVPSGSVDTQYF
TRBV27,TRBJ1-2,NA,NA,15,TGTGCCAGCAGTTTGGAAGGGGATCGCCGGTATGGCTACACCTTC,CASSLEGDRRYGYTF
TRBV10-3,TRBJ2-7,NA,NA,18,TGTGCCATCAGTGAGGGCCTTTCGAGGAGCGTATCGAGGTTGGTGCAGTACTTC,CAISEGLSRSVSRLVQYF
TRBV5-4,TRBJ1-2,NA,NA,13,TGTGCCAGCAGCTTTACTAAAGAGGATGGCTACACCTTC,CASSFTKEDGYTF
TRBV9,TRBJ1-3,NA,NA,15,TGTGCCAGCAGCGTAGAGGGCGTCTCTGGAAACACCATATATTTT,CASSVEGVSGNTIYF